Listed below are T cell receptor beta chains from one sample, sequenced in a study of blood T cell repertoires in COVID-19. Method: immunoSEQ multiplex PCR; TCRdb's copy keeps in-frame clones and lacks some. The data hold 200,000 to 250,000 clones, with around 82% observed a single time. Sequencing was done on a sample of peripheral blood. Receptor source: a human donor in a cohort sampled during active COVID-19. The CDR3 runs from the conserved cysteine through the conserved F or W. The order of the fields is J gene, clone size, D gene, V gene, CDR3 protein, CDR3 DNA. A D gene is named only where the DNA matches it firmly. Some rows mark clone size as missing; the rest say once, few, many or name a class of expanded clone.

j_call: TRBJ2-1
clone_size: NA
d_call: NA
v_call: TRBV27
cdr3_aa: CASSTRGGRQYNEQFF
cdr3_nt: TGTGCCAGCAGCACTAGGGGGGGTAGGCAGTACAATGAGCAGTTCTTC

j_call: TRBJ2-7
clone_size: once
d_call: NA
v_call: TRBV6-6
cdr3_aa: CASSYLGGQGAHEQYF
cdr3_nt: TGTGCCAGCAGTTACCTGGGGGGGCAGGGGGCCCACGAGCAGTACTTC

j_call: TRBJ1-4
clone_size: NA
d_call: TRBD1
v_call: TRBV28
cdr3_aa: CASRSRDRDSEKLFF
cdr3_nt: TGTGCCAGCAGATCTAGGGACAGGGATTCGGAAAAACTGTTTTTT

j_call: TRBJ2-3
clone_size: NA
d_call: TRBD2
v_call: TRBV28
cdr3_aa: CASSPDLTSPTLDTQYF
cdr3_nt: TGTGCCAGCAGTCCCGACCTGACTAGCCCGACTTTGGATACGCAGTATTTT

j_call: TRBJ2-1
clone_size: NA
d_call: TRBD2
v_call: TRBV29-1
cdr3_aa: CSAGLASQGQFF
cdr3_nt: TGCAGCGCAGGACTAGCTAGCCAGGGGCAGTTCTTC

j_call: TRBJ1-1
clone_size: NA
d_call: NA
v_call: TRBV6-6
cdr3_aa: CASSLTLVVPEAFF
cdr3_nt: TGTGCCAGCAGTCTGACATTAGTAGTCCCTGAAGCTTTCTTT

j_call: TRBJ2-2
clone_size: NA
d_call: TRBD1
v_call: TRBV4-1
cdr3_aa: CASSHGTGVSGELFF
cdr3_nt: TGCGCCAGCAGCCACGGGACAGGGGTCTCCGGGGAGCTGTTTTTT

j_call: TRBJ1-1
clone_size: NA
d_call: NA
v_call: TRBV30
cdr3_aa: CAWSWALEAFF
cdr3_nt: TGTGCCTGGAGTTGGGCGCTTGAAGCTTTCTTT

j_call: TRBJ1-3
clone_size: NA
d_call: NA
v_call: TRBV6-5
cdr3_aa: CASPRGPGNTIYF
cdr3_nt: TGTGCCTCCCCGAGAGGGCCTGGAAACACCATATATTTT

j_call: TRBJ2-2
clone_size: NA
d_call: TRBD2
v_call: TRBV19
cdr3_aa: CASSTQAGGNTGELFF
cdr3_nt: TGTGCCAGTAGTACACAAGCGGGGGGGAACACCGGGGAGCTGTTTTTT

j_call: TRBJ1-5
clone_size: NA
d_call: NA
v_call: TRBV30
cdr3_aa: CAWSVGDSGNQPQHF
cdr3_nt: TGTGCCTGGAGTGTTGGAGATTCGGGCAATCAGCCCCAGCATTTT

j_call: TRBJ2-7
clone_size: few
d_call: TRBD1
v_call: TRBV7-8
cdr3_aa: CASSAHDRASYEQYF
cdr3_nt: TGTGCCAGCAGCGCGCACGACAGGGCCTCTTACGAGCAGTACTTC

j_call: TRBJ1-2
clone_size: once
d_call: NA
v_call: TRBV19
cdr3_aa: CASSISEGFYGYTF
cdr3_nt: TGTGCCAGTAGTATTTCGGAGGGTTTCTATGGCTACACCTTC

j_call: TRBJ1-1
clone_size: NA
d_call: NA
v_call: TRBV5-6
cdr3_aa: CASSLGPPTGINTEAFF
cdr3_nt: TGTGCCAGCAGCTTGGGTCCCCCGACAGGTATAAACACTGAAGCTTTCTTT

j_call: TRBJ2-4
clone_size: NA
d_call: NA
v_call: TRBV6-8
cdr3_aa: CASSYSSIITTDLKAKNIQYF
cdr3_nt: TGTGCCAGCAGTTACTCGAGTATTATAACTACCGATCTCAAAGCCAAAAACATTCAGTACTTC

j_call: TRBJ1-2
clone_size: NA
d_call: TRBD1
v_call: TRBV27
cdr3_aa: CASSFWQGGGYTF
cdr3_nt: TGTGCCAGCAGTTTCTGGCAGGGGGGTGGCTACACCTTC

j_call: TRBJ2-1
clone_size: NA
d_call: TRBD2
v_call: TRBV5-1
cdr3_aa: CASSLGGGRGAPNNEQFF
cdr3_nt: TGCGCCAGCAGCTTGGGGGGCGGGCGGGGGGCCCCCAACAATGAGCAGTTCTTC

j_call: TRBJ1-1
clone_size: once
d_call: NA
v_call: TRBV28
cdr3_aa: CASSFSERTEAFF
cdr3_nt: TGTGCCAGCAGTTTTTCAGAGCGCACTGAAGCTTTCTTT

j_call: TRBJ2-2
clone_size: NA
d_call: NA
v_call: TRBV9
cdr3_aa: CASSAGPIRNTGELFF
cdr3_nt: TGTGCCAGCAGCGCTGGGCCAATCAGAAACACCGGGGAGCTGTTTTTT

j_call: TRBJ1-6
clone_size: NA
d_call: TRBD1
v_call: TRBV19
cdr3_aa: CASSIGQDYYNSPLHF
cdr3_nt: TGTGCCAGTAGTATCGGACAGGATTACTATAATTCACCCCTCCACTTT

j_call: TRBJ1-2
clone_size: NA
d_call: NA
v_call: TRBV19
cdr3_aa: CASQRRGARGNYGYTF
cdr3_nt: TGTGCCAGTCAAAGGCGGGGGGCGCGCGGGAACTATGGCTACACCTTC

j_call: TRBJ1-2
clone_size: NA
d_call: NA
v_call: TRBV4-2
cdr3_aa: CASSQEGGGYTF
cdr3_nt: TGTGCCAGCAGCCAAGAGGGAGGTGGCTACACCTTC

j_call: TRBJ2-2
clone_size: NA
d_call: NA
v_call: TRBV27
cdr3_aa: CASGQDRVNTGELFF
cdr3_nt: TGTGCCAGCGGGCAGGATAGAGTGAACACCGGGGAGCTGTTTTTT

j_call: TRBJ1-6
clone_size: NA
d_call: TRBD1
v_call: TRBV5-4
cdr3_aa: CASSLWDSLNSPLHF
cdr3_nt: TGTGCCAGCAGCTTGTGGGACAGCCTTAATTCACCCCTCCACTTT

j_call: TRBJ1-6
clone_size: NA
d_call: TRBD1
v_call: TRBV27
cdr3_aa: CASSPRTGPSYNSPLHF
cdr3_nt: TGTGCCAGCAGTCCTAGGACAGGGCCCTCCTATAATTCACCCCTCCACTTT

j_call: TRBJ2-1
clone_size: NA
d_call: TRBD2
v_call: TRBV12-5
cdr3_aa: CASGLGSGRPDNEQFF
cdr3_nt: TGTGCTAGTGGTTTGGGTAGCGGGAGGCCCGACAATGAGCAGTTCTTC

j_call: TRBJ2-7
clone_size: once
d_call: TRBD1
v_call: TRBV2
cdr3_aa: CASTTSRTGGDPQYF
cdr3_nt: TGTGCCAGCACCACTTCCCGGACAGGGGGTGATCCCCAGTACTTC

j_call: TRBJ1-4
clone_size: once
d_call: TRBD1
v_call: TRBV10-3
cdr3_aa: CAISEPGQGYEKLFF
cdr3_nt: TGTGCCATCAGTGAGCCGGGACAGGGTTATGAAAAACTGTTTTTT

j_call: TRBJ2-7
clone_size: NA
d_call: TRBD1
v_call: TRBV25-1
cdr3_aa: CASSDDRAFYEQYF
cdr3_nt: TGTGCCAGCAGTGATGACAGGGCTTTCTACGAGCAGTACTTC

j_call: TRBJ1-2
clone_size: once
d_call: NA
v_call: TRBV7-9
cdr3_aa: CASSLGPVAGGYTF
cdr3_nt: TGTGCCAGCAGCTTAGGGCCAGTGGCTGGTGGCTACACCTTC

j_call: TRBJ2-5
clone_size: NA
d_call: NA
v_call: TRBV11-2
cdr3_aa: CASSFNRVRETQYF
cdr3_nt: TGTGCCAGCAGCTTCAACAGGGTTAGGGAGACCCAGTACTTC

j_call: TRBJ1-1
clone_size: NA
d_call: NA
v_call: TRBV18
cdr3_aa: CASSPSGDTEAFF
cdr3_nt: TGTGCCAGCTCCCCTAGCGGGGACACTGAAGCTTTCTTT

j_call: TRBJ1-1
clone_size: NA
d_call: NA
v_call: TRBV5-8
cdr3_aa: CASSFRFQNTEAFF
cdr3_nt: TGTGCCAGCAGCTTCAGGTTCCAGAACACTGAAGCTTTCTTT

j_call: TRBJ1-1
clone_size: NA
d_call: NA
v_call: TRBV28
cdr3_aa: CASSLVAYHTEAFF
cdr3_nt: TGTGCCAGCAGTTTAGTCGCGTACCACACTGAAGCTTTCTTT

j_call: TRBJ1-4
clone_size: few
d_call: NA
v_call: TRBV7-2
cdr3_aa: CASSLDVGGREKLFF
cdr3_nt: TGTGCCAGCAGCTTAGACGTGGGGGGTCGGGAAAAACTGTTTTTT

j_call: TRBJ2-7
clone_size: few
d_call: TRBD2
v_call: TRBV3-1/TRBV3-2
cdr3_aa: CASSPGSSGAWEQYF
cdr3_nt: TGTGCCAGCAGCCCAGGGTCTAGCGGTGCTTGGGAGCAGTACTTC

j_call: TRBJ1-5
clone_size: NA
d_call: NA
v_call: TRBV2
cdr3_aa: CASSGTISNQPQHF
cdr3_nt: TGTGCCAGCAGTGGTACAATTAGCAATCAGCCCCAGCATTTT

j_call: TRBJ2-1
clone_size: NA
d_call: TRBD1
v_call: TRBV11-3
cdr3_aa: CASSLRDRGHVEQFF
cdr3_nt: TGTGCCAGCAGCTTACGGGACAGGGGGCACGTGGAGCAGTTCTTC

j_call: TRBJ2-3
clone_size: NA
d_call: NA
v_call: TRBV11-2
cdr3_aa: CASSSRQLRYTDTQYF
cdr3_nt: TGTGCCAGCAGCTCCAGACAGCTACGATACACAGATACGCAGTATTTT

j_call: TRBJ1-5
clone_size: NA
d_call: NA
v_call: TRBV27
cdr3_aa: CASSLLVYLLYSNQPQHF
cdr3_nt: TGTGCCAGCAGTTTACTGGTCTACTTACTATATAGCAATCAGCCCCAGCATTTT

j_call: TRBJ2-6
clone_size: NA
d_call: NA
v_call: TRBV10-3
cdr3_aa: CAISETGKGPGANVLTF
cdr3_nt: TGTGCCATCAGTGAAACAGGGAAGGGGCCTGGGGCCAACGTCCTGACTTTC

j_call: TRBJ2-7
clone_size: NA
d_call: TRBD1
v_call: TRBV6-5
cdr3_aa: CASRDRDHEQYF
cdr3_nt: TGTGCCAGCAGGGACAGGGACCACGAGCAGTACTTC

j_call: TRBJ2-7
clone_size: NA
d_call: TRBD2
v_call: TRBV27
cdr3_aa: CASSFQGSGGPAEQYF
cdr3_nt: TGTGCCAGCAGTTTTCAAGGTTCGGGAGGGCCGGCTGAGCAGTACTTC

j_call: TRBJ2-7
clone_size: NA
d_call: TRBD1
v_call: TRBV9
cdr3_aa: CASSATGGHEQYF
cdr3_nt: TGTGCCAGCAGCGCGACAGGGGGCCACGAGCAGTACTTC

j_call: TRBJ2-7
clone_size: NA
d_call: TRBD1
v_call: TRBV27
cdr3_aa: CASSLYVGTGSYEQYF
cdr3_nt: TGTGCCAGCAGTTTGTACGTCGGGACAGGGTCCTACGAGCAGTACTTC

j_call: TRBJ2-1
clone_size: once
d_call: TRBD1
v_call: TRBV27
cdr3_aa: CASSLRQGNEQFF
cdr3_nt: TGTGCCAGCAGTCTCCGACAGGGCAATGAGCAGTTCTTC

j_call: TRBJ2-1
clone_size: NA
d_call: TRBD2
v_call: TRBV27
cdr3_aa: CASSFGLAVGRDEQFF
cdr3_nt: TGTGCCAGCAGTTTTGGGCTAGCGGTTGGGCGGGATGAGCAGTTCTTC

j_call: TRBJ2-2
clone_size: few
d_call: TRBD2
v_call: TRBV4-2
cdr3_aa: CASSQEGGLAGNTGELFF
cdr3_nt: TGTGCCAGCAGCCAAGAGGGTGGGCTAGCGGGAAACACCGGGGAGCTGTTTTTT

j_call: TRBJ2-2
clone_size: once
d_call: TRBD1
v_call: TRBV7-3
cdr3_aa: CASSHGQGVGVAGELFF
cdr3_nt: TGTGCCAGCAGCCACGGACAGGGGGTAGGGGTAGCCGGGGAGCTGTTTTTT

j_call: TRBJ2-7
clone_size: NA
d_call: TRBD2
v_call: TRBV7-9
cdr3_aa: CASSHGGGYEQYF
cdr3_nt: TGTGCCAGCAGCCACGGGGGGGGCTACGAGCAGTACTTC

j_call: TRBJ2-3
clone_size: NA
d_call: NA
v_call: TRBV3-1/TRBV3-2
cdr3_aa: CASSSKTADTQYF
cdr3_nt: TGTGCCAGCAGCTCAAAGACAGCAGATACGCAGTATTTT